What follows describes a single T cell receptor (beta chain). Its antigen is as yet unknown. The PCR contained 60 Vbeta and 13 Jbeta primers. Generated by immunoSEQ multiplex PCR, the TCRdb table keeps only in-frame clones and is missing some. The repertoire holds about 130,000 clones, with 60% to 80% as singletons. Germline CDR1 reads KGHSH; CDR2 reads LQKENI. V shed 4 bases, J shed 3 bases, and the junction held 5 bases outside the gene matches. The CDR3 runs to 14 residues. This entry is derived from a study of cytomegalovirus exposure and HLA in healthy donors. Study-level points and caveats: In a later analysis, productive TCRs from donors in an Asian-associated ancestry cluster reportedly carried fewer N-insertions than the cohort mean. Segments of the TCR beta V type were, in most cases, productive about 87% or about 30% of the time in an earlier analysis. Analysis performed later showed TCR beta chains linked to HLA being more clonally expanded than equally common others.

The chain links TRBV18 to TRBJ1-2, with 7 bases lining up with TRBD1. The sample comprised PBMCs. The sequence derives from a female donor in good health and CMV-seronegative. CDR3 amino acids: CASSLDRNDYGYTF. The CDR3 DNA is TGTGCCAGCTCACTGGACAGGAACGACTATGGCTACACCTTC.